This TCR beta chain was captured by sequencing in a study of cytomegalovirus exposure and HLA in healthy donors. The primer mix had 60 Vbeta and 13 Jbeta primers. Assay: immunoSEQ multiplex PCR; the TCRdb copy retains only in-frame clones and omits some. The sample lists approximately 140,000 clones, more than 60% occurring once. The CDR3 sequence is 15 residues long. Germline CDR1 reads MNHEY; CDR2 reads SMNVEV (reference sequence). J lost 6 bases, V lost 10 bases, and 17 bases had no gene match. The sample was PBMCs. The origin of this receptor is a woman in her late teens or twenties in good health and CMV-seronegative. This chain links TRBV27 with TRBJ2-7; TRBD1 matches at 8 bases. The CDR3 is CATRTPAGGYAEQYF. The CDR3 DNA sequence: TGTGCCACGCGAACTCCGGCAGGGGGCTATGCCGAGCAGTACTTC.